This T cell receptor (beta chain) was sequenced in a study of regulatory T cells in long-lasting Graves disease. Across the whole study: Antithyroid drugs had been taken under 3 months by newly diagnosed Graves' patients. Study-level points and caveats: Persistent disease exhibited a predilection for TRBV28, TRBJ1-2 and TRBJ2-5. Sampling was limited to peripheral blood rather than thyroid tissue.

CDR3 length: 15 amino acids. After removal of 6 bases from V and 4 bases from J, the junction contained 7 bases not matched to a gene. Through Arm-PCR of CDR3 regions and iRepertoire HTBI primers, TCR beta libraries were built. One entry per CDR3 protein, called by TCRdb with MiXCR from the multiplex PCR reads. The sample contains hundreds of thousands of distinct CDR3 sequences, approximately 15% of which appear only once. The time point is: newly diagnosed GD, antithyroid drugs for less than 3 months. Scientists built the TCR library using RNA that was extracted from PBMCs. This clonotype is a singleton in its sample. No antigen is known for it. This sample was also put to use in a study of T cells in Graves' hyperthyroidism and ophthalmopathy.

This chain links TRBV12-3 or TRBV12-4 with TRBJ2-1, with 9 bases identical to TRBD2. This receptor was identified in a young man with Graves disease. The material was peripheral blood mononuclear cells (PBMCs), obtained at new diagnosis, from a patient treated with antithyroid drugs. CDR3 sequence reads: CASSLSSGKYNEQFF. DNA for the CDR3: TGTGCCAGCAGCCTCTCTAGCGGGAAATACAATGAGCAGTTCTTC.